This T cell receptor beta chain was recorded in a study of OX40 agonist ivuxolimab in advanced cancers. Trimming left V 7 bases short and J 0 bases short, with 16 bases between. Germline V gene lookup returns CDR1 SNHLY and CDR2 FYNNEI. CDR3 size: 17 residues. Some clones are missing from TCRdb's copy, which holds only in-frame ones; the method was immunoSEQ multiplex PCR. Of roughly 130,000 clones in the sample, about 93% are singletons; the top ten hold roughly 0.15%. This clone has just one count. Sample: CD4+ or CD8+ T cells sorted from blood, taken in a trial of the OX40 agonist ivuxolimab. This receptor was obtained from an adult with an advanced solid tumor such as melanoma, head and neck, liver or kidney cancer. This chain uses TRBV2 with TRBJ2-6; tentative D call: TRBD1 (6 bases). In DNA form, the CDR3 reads TGTGCCAGCAAGGGGGACGAGGGAAGCTCTGGGGCCAACGTCCTGACTTTC. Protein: CASKGDEGSSGANVLTF. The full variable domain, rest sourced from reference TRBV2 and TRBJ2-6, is EPEVTQTPSHQVTQMGQEVILRCVPISNHLYFYWYRQILGQKVEFLVSFYNNEISEKSEIFDDQFSVERPDGSNFTLKIRSTKLEDSAMYFCASKGDEGSSGANVLTFGAGSRLTVL.